A selection of T cell receptor beta chains follows, all from one sample in a study of cytomegalovirus exposure and HLA in healthy donors. Using immunoSEQ multiplex PCR, the repertoire was profiled, and TCRdb retains in-frame clones only, with some absent. Altogether more than 150,000 clones are present, roughly 84% being singletons, with the ten largest covering under 7.5%. Sequencing used PBMCs. These receptors all stem from a man aged 18 to 30 in good health and CMV-seropositive. CDR3s leave out the opening cysteine and the closing phenylalanine or tryptophan. Fields, in order: J gene, V gene, CDR3 protein.

TRBJ2-3	TRBV27	ASSLTGAHRDTQY
TRBJ1-2	TRBV6-5	ASRSRGIGGYT
TRBJ1-1	TRBV7-9	ASRLSGGVTEAF
TRBJ2-1	TRBV30	AWGGGNYNEQF
TRBJ2-7	TRBV2	ASLGEGTGEQY
TRBJ1-4	TRBV28	ASSSRTVLNEKLF
TRBJ1-5	TRBV6-6	ASSYVAGSNQPQH
TRBJ2-7	TRBV27	ASRVAGGTYEQY
TRBJ2-2	TRBV29-1	SVPDTGELF
TRBJ2-1	TRBV6-5	ASSYGGSRSDEQF
TRBJ2-7	TRBV7-8	ASSLVASGNPEQY
TRBJ2-5	TRBV7-2	ASSFQMRGTETQY
TRBJ2-5	TRBV5-1	ASSLAEGEQETQY
TRBJ2-1	TRBV4-2	ASSQVASGSVYNEQF
TRBJ2-4	TRBV19	ASSDRGLDIQY
TRBJ1-2	TRBV7-2	ASSTRTGAIYGYT
TRBJ2-6	TRBV4-2	ASSQESNSGANVLT
TRBJ2-7	TRBV30	AWSGRDYEQY
TRBJ2-7	TRBV29-1	SVELGPSHEQY
TRBJ2-1	TRBV10-3	AISDSSGSDSGEQF
TRBJ1-2	TRBV4-1	ASSQAGNNGYT
TRBJ2-7	TRBV6-5	ASSYSRGGSYEQY
TRBJ2-1	TRBV7-2	ASSLYTNEQF
TRBJ2-6	TRBV9	ASSVGAGGSGANVLT
TRBJ2-5	TRBV7-9	ASSPVGTGSWQTQY
TRBJ2-7	TRBV27	ASTSSLQVLSYEQY
TRBJ1-4	TRBV4-3	ASSQDPGTGAEKLF
TRBJ1-2	TRBV6-5	ASSVDGANYGYT
TRBJ2-1	TRBV5-6	ASSPGSGGAYNEQF
TRBJ2-7	TRBV27	ASTQRWGGLQSEQY
TRBJ2-1	TRBV27	ASSSGLAANEQF
TRBJ2-3	TRBV25-1	ASARGPDTQY
TRBJ1-4	TRBV30	AWSPDRGEKLF
TRBJ2-2	TRBV11-1	ASSLVRQNTGELF
TRBJ2-1	TRBV19	ATRLWGTPGSGNEQF
TRBJ1-2	TRBV6-6	ASSYSRENYGYT
TRBJ2-6	TRBV6-4	ASSTSPGANVLT
TRBJ2-1	TRBV4-3	ASSYRGYNEQF
TRBJ2-2	TRBV19	ASSRSGDTGELF
TRBJ2-2	TRBV30	AWRETSFTGELF
TRBJ2-7	TRBV2	ASSIGQIYEQY
TRBJ1-1	TRBV29-1	SVDEGATEAF
TRBJ2-1	TRBV4-3	ASSVGLAGSGEQF
TRBJ1-1	TRBV7-2	ASSLHGSMNTEAF
TRBJ2-3	TRBV11-2	ASSATPGKNTDTQY
TRBJ2-3	TRBV10-1	ASSEPPGLAGVRTDTQY
TRBJ2-2	TRBV29-1	SITGGTGELF
TRBJ2-1	TRBV19	ATIGGDILYNEQF
TRBJ2-1	TRBV7-3	ASSLMEAATEQF
TRBJ2-7	TRBV7-9	ASSLGRGPLYEQY
TRBJ2-3	TRBV5-1	ASSFRTGYLTDTQY
TRBJ2-3	TRBV28	ASSPLPRATGGEADTQY
TRBJ2-3	TRBV7-2	ASSEKERFRGDTQY
TRBJ1-1	TRBV4-1	ASSQDQGGDTEAF
TRBJ2-5	TRBV6-5	ASSYFSRETQY
TRBJ2-3	TRBV6-4	ASSDSTGGADTQY
TRBJ2-3	TRBV7-3	ASSLALSTDTQY
TRBJ2-3	TRBV7-9	ASRTSGRGRTDTQY
TRBJ2-7	TRBV7-2	ASSFYTSGSYEQY
TRBJ2-7	TRBV20-1	SAWRLPEQY